These 4 T cell receptor beta chains were all obtained from the same sample, sequenced in a study of blood T cell repertoires in COVID-19. The table came from immunoSEQ multiplex PCR; TCRdb's copy has only in-frame clones and leaves some out. Of approximately 220,000 clones detected, 85% to 90% appear once; the ten largest clones hold 3.5%. Sequenced sample: PBMCs or T cells enriched from blood (not recorded which). The receptors originated from a woman aged 18-29 years in a cohort exposed to, infected with or recovered from COVID-19 (not recorded which).

The chain couples TRBV19 to TRBJ2-2, with D tentatively TRBD2 (6 bases). Deletions cut 4 bases from V and 0 bases from J, with 9 bases between. Per germline, CDR1 LNHDA and CDR2 SQIVND (reference sequence). This CDR3 spans 15 amino acids. CDR3 loop: CASSTGTPNTGELFF. The CDR3 bases are TGTGCCAGTAGTACCGGGACTCCGAACACCGGGGAGCTGTTTTTT. Full variable domain (rest looked up from reference TRBV19 and TRBJ2-2): DGGITQSPKYLFRKEGQNVTLSCEQNLNHDAMYWYRQDPGQGLRLIYYSQIVNDFQKGDIAEGYSVSREKKESFPLTVTSAQKNPTAFYLCASSTGTPNTGELFFGEGSRLTVL.

The rearrangement uses TRBV4-2 and TRBJ2-3; 10 bases align to TRBD2. With 1 base clipped from V and 1 base from J, the junction kept 2 bases outside the gene matches. This CDR3 is 16 amino acids long. Germline V gives CDR1 LGHNA, CDR2 YNFKEQ. The CDR3 region is CASSQASGGRTDTQYF. In DNA, the CDR3 is TGTGCCAGCAGCCAAGCTAGCGGGGGCCGCACAGATACGCAGTATTTT.

The chain employs TRBV7-2 and TRBJ1-6, with 9 bases aligning to TRBD1. The germline gives CDR1 SGHTA, CDR2 FQGNSA. The CDR3 consists of 16 residues. With V trimmed by 5 bases and J by 10 bases, 12 bases remained unmatched. The CDR3, as DNA: TGTGCCAGCAGCGGACAGGGGACCTACGCGAACTCACCCCTCCACTTT. As protein: CASSGQGTYANSPLHF.

This clone occurred a few times. The V call is TRBV5-8, the J call TRBJ1-5; the match to TRBD1 covers 7 bases. In germline, CDR1 is SGHTS, CDR2 YDEGEE. CDR3 length equals 17 residues. Losses at the gene ends were 4 bases for V and 0 bases for J; bases not matched to a gene: 10. CDR3 amino acids: CASSKPGTEYSNQPQHF. CDR3 in DNA: TGTGCCAGCAGCAAGCCCGGGACAGAGTATAGCAATCAGCCCCAGCATTTT.